This is a list of T cell receptor beta chains from one sample in a study of blood T cell repertoires in COVID-19. The data were produced by immunoSEQ multiplex PCR, yet TCRdb's version contains in-frame clones alone and is incomplete. The sample contains around 300,000 clones, about 90% of which appear only once. Sequencing was carried out using PBMCs or T cells enriched from blood (not recorded which). All receptors come from a man aged 25-45 years who had recovered from COVID-19. Both conserved end residues are part of each CDR3. The D gene is left open where the match is weak. A clone size is listed for some rows: how often the clone was seen (once, few, many), or a class if it is expanded.

>TRBJ2-2|TRBV2|.|.
CASRMGGRNTGELFF
TGTGCCAGCAGGATGGGGGGGCGGAACACCGGGGAGCTGTTTTTT
>TRBJ2-3|TRBV6-1|.|.
CASSEVGGGFTDTQYF
TGTGCCAGCAGTGAAGTAGGAGGGGGCTTCACAGATACGCAGTATTTT
>TRBJ1-3|TRBV2|once|.
CASSGNTIYF
TGTGCCAGTTCGGGAAACACCATATATTTT
>TRBJ1-2|TRBV19|.|TRBD1
CASSLGGTGDLGYTF
TGTGCCAGTAGTCTTGGGGGGACAGGGGATCTTGGCTACACCTTC
>TRBJ2-2|TRBV5-1|.|TRBD2
CASSLSGGAPGELFF
TGCGCCAGCAGCTTGAGCGGGGGGGCCCCCGGGGAGCTGTTTTTT
>TRBJ1-5|TRBV19|.|TRBD1
CASSGTGNQPQHF
TGTGCCAGTAGTGGGACAGGGAATCAGCCCCAGCATTTT
>TRBJ1-1|TRBV19|.|TRBD1
CASSIGPASDRGLVNTEAFF
TGTGCCAGTAGTATAGGGCCCGCCTCGGACAGGGGGCTAGTGAACACTGAAGCTTTCTTT
>TRBJ1-1|TRBV28|.|TRBD1
CASSYPGGNTEAFF
TGTGCCAGCAGTTACCCAGGGGGGAACACTGAAGCTTTCTTT
>TRBJ2-1|TRBV19|.|.
CASSMQRDNEQFF
TGTGCCAGTAGTATGCAACGGGACAATGAGCAGTTCTTC
>TRBJ2-1|TRBV21-1|.|.
CASSTPGAGWGYNEQFF
TGTGCCAGCAGCACCCCTGGCGCAGGGTGGGGTTACAATGAGCAGTTCTTC
>TRBJ2-7|TRBV2|.|.
CAGRQIYEQYF
TGTGCCGGACGACAGATCTACGAGCAGTACTTC
>TRBJ2-3|TRBV3-1/TRBV3-2|.|TRBD2
CASSQVVGRGGWTDTQYF
TGTGCCAGCAGCCAAGTAGTCGGGCGGGGGGGCTGGACAGATACGCAGTATTTT
>TRBJ2-6|TRBV5-1|.|.
CASSLARGNSGANVLTF
TGCGCCAGCAGCTTGGCAAGGGGAAACTCTGGGGCCAACGTCCTGACTTTC
>TRBJ2-4|TRBV7-9|.|.
CASSSSWGNIQYF
TGTGCCAGCTCTTCCAGTTGGGGCAACATTCAGTACTTC
>TRBJ1-2|TRBV27|.|.
CASSYQGFYGYTF
TGTGCCAGCAGTTACCAGGGGTTCTATGGCTACACCTTC
>TRBJ1-1|TRBV11-2|.|.
CASSLVSAEAFF
TGTGCCAGCAGCTTAGTAAGCGCTGAAGCTTTCTTT
>TRBJ2-7|TRBV5-5|once|TRBD1
CASSLQGGDYEQYF
TGTGCCAGCAGCTTACAGGGGGGCGACTACGAGCAGTACTTC
>TRBJ2-5|TRBV10-3|.|TRBD1
CAIRATGEWEETQYF
TGTGCCATCAGAGCGACAGGGGAATGGGAAGAGACCCAGTACTTC
>TRBJ2-7|TRBV7-8|.|.
CASIRNRVQGEQYF
TGTGCCAGCATCCGCAACAGGGTCCAAGGCGAGCAGTACTTC
>TRBJ2-1|TRBV2|.|TRBD1
CASRRGTGVNNEQFF
TGTGCCAGCAGGAGGGGGACAGGGGTGAACAATGAGCAGTTCTTC
>TRBJ2-7|TRBV5-1|.|TRBD1
CASSPRQGGFREQYF
TGCGCCAGCAGCCCTCGACAGGGGGGTTTTCGGGAGCAGTACTTC
>TRBJ2-1|TRBV2|.|TRBD2
CASRAGLAVYNEQFF
TGTGCCAGCAGGGCCGGCCTAGCGGTATACAATGAGCAGTTCTTC
>TRBJ1-1|TRBV11-2|.|.
CASSRGLSTEAFF
TGTGCCAGCAGCCGCGGGCTAAGCACTGAAGCTTTCTTT
>TRBJ2-5|TRBV14|.|TRBD1
CASSQDPRDRGFQETQYF
TGTGCCAGCAGCCAAGACCCCCGGGACAGGGGTTTCCAAGAGACCCAGTACTTC
>TRBJ2-1|TRBV24-1|.|.
CATSDFEGRDNEQFF
TGTGCCACCAGTGATTTTGAGGGCCGTGACAATGAGCAGTTCTTC
>TRBJ2-6|TRBV7-3|.|.
CASSLTRGDSGANVLTF
TGTGCCAGCAGCTTAACCCGGGGAGACTCTGGGGCCAACGTCCTGACTTTC
>TRBJ2-3|TRBV10-3|.|TRBD1
CAISGGGQGITDTQYF
TGTGCCATCAGTGGGGGGGGACAGGGTATAACAGATACGCAGTATTTT
>TRBJ2-1|TRBV5-1|.|TRBD2
CASSLGSGGSYNEQFF
TGCGCCAGCAGCTTGGGGAGCGGGGGCTCCTACAATGAGCAGTTCTTC
>TRBJ1-2|TRBV5-8|.|.
CASSLVIEGYTF
TGTGCCAGCAGCTTGGTCATAGAAGGCTACACCTTC
>TRBJ2-3|TRBV7-9|once|.
CASSLLTTTDTQYF
TGTGCCAGCAGCTTACTGACTACCACAGATACGCAGTATTTT
>TRBJ2-2|TRBV13|.|.
CASSHRINTGELFF
TGTGCCAGCAGCCACAGGATTAACACCGGGGAGCTGTTTTTT
>TRBJ1-1|TRBV5-6|few|.
CASSPGSGVTEAFF
TGTGCCAGCAGCCCCGGGTCGGGGGTGACTGAAGCTTTCTTT
>TRBJ2-7|TRBV18|.|TRBD2
CASSQGLAGNEQYF
TGTGCCAGCTCACAGGGACTAGCGGGGAACGAGCAGTACTTC
>TRBJ2-2|TRBV11-2|.|TRBD2
CASSPLADQGTGELFF
TGTGCCAGCAGCCCACTAGCGGACCAAGGGACCGGGGAGCTGTTTTTT
>TRBJ2-5|TRBV27|.|.
CASSPPDRLQETQYF
TGTGCCAGCAGTCCCCCGGACAGACTCCAAGAGACCCAGTACTTC
>TRBJ1-6|TRBV20-1|.|.
CSASNRADSPLHF
TGCAGTGCTAGTAACAGGGCGGATTCACCCCTCCACTTT
>TRBJ1-1|TRBV12-5|.|.
CASGWGTNTEAFF
TGTGCTAGTGGTTGGGGGACAAACACTGAAGCTTTCTTT
>TRBJ2-1|TRBV9|once|TRBD2
CASSVGGGGVPEFF
TGTGCCAGCAGCGTCGGAGGCGGGGGGGTCCCTGAGTTCTTC
>TRBJ1-2|TRBV25-1|.|TRBD1
CASSPGTGRGYTF
TGTGCCAGCAGCCCCGGGACAGGACGTGGCTACACCTTC
>TRBJ2-3|TRBV3-1/TRBV3-2|.|TRBD1
CASSLLYRDRGLDSPGDTQYF
TGTGCCAGCAGCCTACTTTACCGGGACAGGGGACTAGATAGTCCCGGTGATACGCAGTATTTT
>TRBJ1-1|TRBV30|.|.
CAWSSGYGTEAFF
TGTGCCTGGAGTTCGGGGTATGGAACTGAAGCTTTCTTT
>TRBJ1-1|TRBV20-1|few|TRBD1
CSASQGGDTEAFF
TGCAGTGCTAGTCAGGGGGGAGACACTGAAGCTTTCTTT
>TRBJ2-5|TRBV19|.|.
CASSRDLPGAQYF
TGTGCCAGTAGTAGGGACCTCCCGGGGGCCCAGTACTTC
>TRBJ2-2|TRBV24-1|.|TRBD1
CATEDRGANTGELFF
TGTGCCACCGAAGACAGGGGGGCGAACACCGGGGAGCTGTTTTTT
>TRBJ2-1|TRBV6-5|.|TRBD2
CASSYERGGWNEQFF
TGTGCCAGCAGTTATGAACGGGGGGGTTGGAATGAGCAGTTCTTC
>TRBJ1-1|TRBV5-1|few|TRBD1
CASSQTGAEAFF
TGCGCCAGCAGTCAGACAGGGGCTGAAGCTTTCTTT
>TRBJ2-7|TRBV2|.|TRBD2
CASSERGVRGGNEQYF
TGTGCCAGCAGTGAACGGGGAGTGCGGGGGGGAAACGAGCAGTACTTC
>TRBJ2-3|TRBV29-1|.|TRBD2
CSGLSGVSSTDTQYF
TGCAGCGGACTTAGCGGGGTCTCTAGCACAGATACGCAGTATTTT
>TRBJ2-1|TRBV6-5|.|.
CASSYTEGPEQFF
TGTGCCAGCAGTTATACGGAGGGGCCTGAGCAGTTCTTC
>TRBJ2-1|TRBV27|.|TRBD2
CASNSKRGGSYNEQFF
TGTGCCAGCAACTCCAAACGGGGGGGTTCCTACAATGAGCAGTTCTTC
>TRBJ1-1|TRBV14|.|.
CASSQTRGAEAFF
TGTGCCAGCAGCCAAACACGGGGGGCTGAAGCTTTCTTT
>TRBJ1-2|TRBV5-1|many|TRBD1
CASSRDRGRNGYTF
TGCGCCAGCAGCAGGGACAGGGGACGGAATGGCTACACCTTC
>TRBJ2-2|TRBV28|few|.
CASSLQGHTGELFF
TGTGCCAGCAGTTTGCAGGGGCACACCGGGGAGCTGTTTTTT
>TRBJ1-5|TRBV2|.|.
CASSEAAPLPQHF
TGTGCCAGCAGTGAAGCAGCTCCGCTGCCCCAGCATTTT